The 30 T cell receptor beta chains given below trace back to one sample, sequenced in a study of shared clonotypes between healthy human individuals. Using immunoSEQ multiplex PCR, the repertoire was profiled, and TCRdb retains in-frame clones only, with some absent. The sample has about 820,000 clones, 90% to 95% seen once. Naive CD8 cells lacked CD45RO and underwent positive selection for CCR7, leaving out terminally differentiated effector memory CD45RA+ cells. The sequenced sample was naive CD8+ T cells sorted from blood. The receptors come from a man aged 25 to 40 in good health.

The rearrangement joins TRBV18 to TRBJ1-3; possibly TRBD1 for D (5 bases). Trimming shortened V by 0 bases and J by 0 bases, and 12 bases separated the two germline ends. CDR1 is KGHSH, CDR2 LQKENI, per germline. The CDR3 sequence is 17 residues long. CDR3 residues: CASSPPVAGRSGNTIYF. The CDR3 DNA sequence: TGTGCCAGCTCACCACCAGTCGCGGGGCGCTCTGGAAACACCATATATTTT.

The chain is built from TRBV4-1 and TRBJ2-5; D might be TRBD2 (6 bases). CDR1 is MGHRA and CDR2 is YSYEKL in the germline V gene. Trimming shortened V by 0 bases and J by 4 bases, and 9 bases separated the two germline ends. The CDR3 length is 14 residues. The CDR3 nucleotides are TGCGCCAGCAGCCAAGATGGGAGGTTAGAGACCCAGTACTTC. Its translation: CASSQDGRLETQYF.

DNA for the CDR3: TGCGCCAGCAGCCCAACCGGGACTTTAACCGGGGAGCTGTTTTTT. The encoded protein is CASSPTGTLTGELFF. The chain recombines TRBV4-1 with TRBJ2-2, with D perhaps TRBD2 (6 bases). Germline V gene lookup returns CDR1 MGHRA and CDR2 YSYEKL. With 4 bases removed from V and 5 bases from J, the gap between germline ends came to 14 bases. The CDR3 has 15 amino acids.

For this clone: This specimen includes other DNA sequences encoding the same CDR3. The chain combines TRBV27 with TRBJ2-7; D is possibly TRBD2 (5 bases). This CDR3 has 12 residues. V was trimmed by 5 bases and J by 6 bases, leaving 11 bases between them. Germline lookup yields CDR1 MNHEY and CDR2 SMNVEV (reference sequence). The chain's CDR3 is CASSLPRGEQYF. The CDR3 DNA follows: TGTGCCAGCAGTCTCCCTCGGGGCGAGCAGTACTTC.

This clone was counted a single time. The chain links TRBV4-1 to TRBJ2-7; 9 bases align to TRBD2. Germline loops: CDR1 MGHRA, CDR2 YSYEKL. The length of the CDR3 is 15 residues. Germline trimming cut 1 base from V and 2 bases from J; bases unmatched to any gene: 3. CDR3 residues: CASSQARTSAYEQYF. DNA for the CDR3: TGCGCCAGCAGCCAAGCCCGGACTAGCGCCTACGAGCAGTACTTC.

The CDR3 is CASSDLLAGNQPQHF. Here the CDR3 DNA reads TGTGCCAGCAGTGATTTACTGGCGGGAAATCAGCCCCAGCATTTT. V and J are TRBV6-1 and TRBJ1-5; no definite D call. Germline V gene lookup returns CDR1 MNHNS and CDR2 SASEGT. The V end lost 3 bases, the J end lost 4 bases, and 13 bases lay between the germline ends. CDR3 size: 15 residues.

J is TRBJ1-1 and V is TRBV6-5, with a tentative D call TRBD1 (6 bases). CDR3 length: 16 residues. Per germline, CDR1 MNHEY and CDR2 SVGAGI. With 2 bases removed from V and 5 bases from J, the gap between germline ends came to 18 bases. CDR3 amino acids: CASSYAQGRIGTEAFF. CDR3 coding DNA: TGTGCCAGCAGTTACGCACAGGGTCGGATCGGGACTGAAGCTTTCTTT.

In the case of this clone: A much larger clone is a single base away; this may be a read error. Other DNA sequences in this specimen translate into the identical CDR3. DNA of the CDR3: TGTGCCAGCAGGGGTAATGAGCAGTTCTTC. It codes for CASRGNEQFF. The chain joins TRBV7-9 to TRBJ2-1; D not resolved. Germline V gene data show CDR1 as SEHNR and CDR2 as FQNEAQ (reference sequence). The ends were cut back, 6 bases at V and 7 bases at J, with 4 bases in the middle. This CDR3 contains 10 residues.

The DNA for the CDR3 is TGCGCCAGCAGCCAAGAGGGGTTCACTGAAGCTTTCTTT. Its translation: CASSQEGFTEAFF. The chain joins TRBV4-1 to TRBJ1-1; D is uncertain. This CDR3 is 13 amino acids long. The germline V gene has CDR1 MGHRA and CDR2 YSYEKL. V lost 0 bases, J lost 4 bases, and 6 bases lay in between.

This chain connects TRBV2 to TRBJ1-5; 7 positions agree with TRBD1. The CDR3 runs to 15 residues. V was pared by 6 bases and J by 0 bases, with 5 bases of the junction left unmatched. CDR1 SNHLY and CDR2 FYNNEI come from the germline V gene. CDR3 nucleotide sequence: TGTGCCAGCAGCCCGGGACAGCTTAGCAATCAGCCCCAGCATTTT. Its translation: CASSPGQLSNQPQHF.

This chain's CDR3 is CASSPGQGPYNEQFF. For the CDR3, the DNA is TGTGCCAGCAGTCCAGGACAGGGCCCCTACAATGAGCAGTTCTTC. V usage is TRBV27 and J usage is TRBJ2-1; 8 bases are a match to TRBD1. The CDR3 length is 15 residues. V lost 5 bases and J lost 2; bases outside the gene matches: 5. Germline-derived CDR1 and CDR2 are MNHEY and SMNVEV (reference sequence).

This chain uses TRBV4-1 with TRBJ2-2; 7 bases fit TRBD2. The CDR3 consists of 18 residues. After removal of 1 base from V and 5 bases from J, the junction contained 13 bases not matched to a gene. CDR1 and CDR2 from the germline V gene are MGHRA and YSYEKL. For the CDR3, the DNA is TGCGCCAGCAGCCAAGCTATTGTGAGACTCGGGGGGACCGGGGAGCTGTTTTTT. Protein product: CASSQAIVRLGGTGELFF.

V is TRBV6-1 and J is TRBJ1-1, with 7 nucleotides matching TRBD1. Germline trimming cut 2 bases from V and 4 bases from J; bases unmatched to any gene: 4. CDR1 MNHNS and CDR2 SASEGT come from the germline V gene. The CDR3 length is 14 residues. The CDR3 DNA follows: TGTGCCAGCAGTGAATTCAACAGGGGCACTGAAGCTTTCTTT. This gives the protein CASSEFNRGTEAFF.

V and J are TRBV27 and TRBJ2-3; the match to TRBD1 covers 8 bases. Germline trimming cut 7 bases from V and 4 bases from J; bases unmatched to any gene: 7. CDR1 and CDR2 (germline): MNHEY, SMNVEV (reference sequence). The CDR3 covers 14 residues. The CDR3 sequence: CASKLLTGADTQYF. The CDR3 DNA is TGTGCCAGCAAGTTGCTGACAGGGGCAGATACGCAGTATTTT.

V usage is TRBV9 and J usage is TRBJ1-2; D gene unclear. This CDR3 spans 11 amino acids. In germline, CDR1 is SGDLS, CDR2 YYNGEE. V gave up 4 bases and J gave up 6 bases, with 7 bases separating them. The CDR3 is CASSSYHGYTF. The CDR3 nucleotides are TGTGCCAGCAGCTCCTACCATGGCTACACCTTC.

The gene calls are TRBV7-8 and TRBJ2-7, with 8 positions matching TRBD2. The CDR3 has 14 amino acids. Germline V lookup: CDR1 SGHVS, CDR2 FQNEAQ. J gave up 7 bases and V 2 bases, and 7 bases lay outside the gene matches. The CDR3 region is CASSLRTSGREQYF. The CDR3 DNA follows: TGTGCCAGCAGCTTAAGAACTAGCGGACGTGAGCAGTACTTC.

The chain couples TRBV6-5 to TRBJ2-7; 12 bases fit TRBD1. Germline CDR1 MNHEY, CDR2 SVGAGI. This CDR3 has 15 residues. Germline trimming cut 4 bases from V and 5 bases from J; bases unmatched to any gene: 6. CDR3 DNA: TGTGCCAGCAGTTTCCTTGGGACAGGGGGCGACGAGCAGTACTTC. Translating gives CASSFLGTGGDEQYF.

CDR3 sequence: CASSFIGPGSDQPQHF. The CDR3 DNA follows: TGTGCCAGCAGCTTCATCGGGCCAGGGTCGGATCAGCCCCAGCATTTT. This chain joins TRBV5-4 and TRBJ1-5, with a possible D match to TRBD1 (5 bases). Germline-derived CDR1 and CDR2 are SGHNT and YYREEE (reference sequence). The CDR3 runs 16 residues. Trimming removed 2 bases at V and 5 bases at J, with 17 bases between.

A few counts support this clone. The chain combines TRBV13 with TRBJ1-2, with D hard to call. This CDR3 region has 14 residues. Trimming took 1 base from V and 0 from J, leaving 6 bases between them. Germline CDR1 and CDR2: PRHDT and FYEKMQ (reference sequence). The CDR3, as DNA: TGTGCCAGCAGCTTAGCAGGAGCTAACTATGGCTACACCTTC. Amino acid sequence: CASSLAGANYGYTF.

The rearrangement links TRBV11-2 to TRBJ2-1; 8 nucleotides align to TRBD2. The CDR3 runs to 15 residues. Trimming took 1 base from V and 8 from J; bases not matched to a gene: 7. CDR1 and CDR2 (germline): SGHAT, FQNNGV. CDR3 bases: TGTGCCAGCAGCTTAGTAGCGGGAAGTATCGATGAGCAGTTCTTC. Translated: CASSLVAGSIDEQFF.

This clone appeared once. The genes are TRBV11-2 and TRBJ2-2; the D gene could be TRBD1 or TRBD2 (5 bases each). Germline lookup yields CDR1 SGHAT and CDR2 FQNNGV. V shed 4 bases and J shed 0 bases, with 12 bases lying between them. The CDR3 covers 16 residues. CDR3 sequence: CASSWGMGSNTGELFF. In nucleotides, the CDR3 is TGTGCCAGCAGCTGGGGGATGGGTTCGAACACCGGGGAGCTGTTTTTT.

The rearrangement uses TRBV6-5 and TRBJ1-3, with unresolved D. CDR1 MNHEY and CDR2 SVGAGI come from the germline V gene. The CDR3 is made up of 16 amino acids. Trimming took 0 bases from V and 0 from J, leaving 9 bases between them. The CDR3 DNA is TGTGCCAGCAGTTACTCACGGCCTGCCTCTGGAAACACCATATATTTT. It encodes CASSYSRPASGNTIYF.

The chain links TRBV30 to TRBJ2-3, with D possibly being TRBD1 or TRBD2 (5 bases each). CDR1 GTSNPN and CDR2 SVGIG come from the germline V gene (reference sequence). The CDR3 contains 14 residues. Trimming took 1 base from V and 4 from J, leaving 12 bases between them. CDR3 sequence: CAWSEGNGADTQYF. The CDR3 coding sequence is TGTGCCTGGAGTGAGGGGAACGGGGCAGATACGCAGTATTTT.

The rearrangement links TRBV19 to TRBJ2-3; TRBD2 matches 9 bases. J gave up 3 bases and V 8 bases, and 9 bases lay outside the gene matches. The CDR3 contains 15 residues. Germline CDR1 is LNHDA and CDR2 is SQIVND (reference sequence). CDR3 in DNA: TGTGCCAGTGGGGATAGCGGGAGAGTAACAGATACGCAGTATTTT. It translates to CASGDSGRVTDTQYF.

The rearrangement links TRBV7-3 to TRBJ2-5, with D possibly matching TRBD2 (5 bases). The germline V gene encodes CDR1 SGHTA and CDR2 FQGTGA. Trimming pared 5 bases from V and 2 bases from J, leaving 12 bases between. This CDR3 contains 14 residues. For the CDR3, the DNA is TGTGCCAGCAGCCAAAGTACTAGTCAAGAGACCCAGTACTTC. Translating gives CASSQSTSQETQYF.

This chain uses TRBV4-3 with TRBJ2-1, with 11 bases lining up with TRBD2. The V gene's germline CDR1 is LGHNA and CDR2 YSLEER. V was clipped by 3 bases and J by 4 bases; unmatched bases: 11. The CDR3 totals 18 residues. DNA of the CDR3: TGCGCCAGCAGCCACTACTCAACCGGGACTAGCGGATACAATGAGCAGTTCTTC. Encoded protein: CASSHYSTGTSGYNEQFF.

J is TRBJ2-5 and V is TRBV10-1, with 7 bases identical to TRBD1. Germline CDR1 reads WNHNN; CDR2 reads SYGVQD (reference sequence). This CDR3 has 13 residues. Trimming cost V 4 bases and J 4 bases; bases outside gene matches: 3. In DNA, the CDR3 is TGCGCCAGCAGTGGTTCAGGGGGAGAGACCCAGTACTTC. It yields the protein CASSGSGGETQYF.

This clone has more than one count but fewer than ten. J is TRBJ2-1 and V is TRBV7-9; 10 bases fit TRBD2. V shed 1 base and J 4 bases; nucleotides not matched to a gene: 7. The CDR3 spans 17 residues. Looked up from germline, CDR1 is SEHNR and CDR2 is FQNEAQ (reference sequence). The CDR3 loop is CASSLEEGTSVYNEQFF. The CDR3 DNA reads TGTGCCAGCAGCTTAGAGGAGGGGACTAGCGTTTACAATGAGCAGTTCTTC.

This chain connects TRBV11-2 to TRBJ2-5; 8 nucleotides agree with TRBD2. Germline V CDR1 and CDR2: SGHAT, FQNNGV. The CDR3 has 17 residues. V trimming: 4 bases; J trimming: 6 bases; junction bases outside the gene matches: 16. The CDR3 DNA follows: TGTGCCAGCAGCTCCGGTGGTTGGGTAGCGGGAATACAGACCCAGTACTTC. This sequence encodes CASSSGGWVAGIQTQYF.

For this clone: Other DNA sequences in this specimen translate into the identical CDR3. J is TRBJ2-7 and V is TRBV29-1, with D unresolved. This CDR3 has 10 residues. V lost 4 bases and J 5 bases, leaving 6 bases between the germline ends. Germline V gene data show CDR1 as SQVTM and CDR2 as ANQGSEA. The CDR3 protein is CSVVENEQYF. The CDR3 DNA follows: TGCAGCGTTGTTGAGAACGAGCAGTACTTC.